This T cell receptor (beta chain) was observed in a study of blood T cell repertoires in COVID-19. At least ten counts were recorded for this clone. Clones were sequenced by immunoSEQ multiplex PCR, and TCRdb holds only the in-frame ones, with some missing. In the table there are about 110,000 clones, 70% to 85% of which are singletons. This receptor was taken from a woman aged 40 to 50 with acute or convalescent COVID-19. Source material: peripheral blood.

The CDR3 sequence: CASSPRTGYNYGYTF. In DNA, the CDR3 is TGTGCCAGCAGTCCAAGGACAGGCTACAACTATGGCTACACCTTC. The chain is built from TRBV28 and TRBJ1-2; TRBD1 aligns across 7 bases. Per the germline V gene, CDR1 is MDHEN and CDR2 is SYDVKM. The CDR3 spans 15 residues. V shed 5 bases and J 2 bases; nucleotides not matched to a gene: 8.